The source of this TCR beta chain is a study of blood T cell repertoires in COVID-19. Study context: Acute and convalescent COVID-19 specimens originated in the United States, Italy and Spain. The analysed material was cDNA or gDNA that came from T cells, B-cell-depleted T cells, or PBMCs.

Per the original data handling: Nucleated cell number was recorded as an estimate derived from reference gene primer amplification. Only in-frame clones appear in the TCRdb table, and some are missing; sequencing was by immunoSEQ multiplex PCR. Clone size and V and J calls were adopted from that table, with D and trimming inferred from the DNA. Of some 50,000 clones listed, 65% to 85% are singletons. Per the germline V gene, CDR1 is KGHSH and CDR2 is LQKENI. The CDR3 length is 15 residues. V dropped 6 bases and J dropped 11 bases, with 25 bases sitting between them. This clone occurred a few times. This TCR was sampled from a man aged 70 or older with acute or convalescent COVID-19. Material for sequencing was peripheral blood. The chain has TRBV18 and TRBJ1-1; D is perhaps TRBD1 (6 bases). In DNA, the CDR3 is TGTGCCAGCTCCCAGGGGCCCGGTGAAGGAGGATGGGCTTTCTTT. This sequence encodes CASSQGPGEGGWAFF.